The clone carrying this T cell receptor (beta chain) has just a few counts. Its antigen remains unidentified. This sample was included in a study of T-cell memory formation after mild COVID-19. V was cut by 5 bases and J by 5 bases, with 10 bases left in between. This CDR3 is 13 amino acids long. Germline CDR1 reads SGHTA; CDR2 reads FQGTGA. TCRdb reprocessed the 5' RACE reads with MiXCR, giving one entry per CDR3 protein. The sample comprises 130,000 to 150,000 distinct CDR3 sequences, approximately 21% of which are singletons, and around 2% rests with the top ten. Notes on the study in general: Among CD4+ contracting clones, most were CM and EM, and CD8+ ones EMRA. The finding that pre-infection memory included some responding clones suggested that cross-reactive memory joined.

The rearrangement links TRBV7-3 to TRBJ2-1; the D gene is possibly TRBD2 (5 bases). This sequence was found in an adult woman who had mild COVID-19 (a few samples of this study predate the infection). Cell type and time point are not known. Sample: PBMCs or a T cell subset sorted from them (not recorded which). This CDR3 reads CASSPGLNNEQFF. Here the CDR3 DNA reads TGTGCCAGCAGCCCGGGGTTAAACAATGAGCAGTTCTTC.